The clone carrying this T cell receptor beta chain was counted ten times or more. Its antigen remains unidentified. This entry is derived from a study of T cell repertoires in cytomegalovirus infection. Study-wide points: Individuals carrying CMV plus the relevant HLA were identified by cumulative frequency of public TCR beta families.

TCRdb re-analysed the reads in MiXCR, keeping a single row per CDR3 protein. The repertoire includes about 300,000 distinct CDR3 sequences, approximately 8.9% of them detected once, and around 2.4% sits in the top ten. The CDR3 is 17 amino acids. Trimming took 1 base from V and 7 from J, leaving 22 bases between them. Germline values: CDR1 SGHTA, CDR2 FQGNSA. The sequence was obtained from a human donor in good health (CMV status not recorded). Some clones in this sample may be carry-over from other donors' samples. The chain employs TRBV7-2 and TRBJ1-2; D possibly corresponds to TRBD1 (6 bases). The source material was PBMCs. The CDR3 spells CASSLGGRGPGNRGYTF. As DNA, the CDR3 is TGTGCCAGCAGCTTAGGAGGCAGGGGTCCGGGGAATCGTGGCTACACCTTC.